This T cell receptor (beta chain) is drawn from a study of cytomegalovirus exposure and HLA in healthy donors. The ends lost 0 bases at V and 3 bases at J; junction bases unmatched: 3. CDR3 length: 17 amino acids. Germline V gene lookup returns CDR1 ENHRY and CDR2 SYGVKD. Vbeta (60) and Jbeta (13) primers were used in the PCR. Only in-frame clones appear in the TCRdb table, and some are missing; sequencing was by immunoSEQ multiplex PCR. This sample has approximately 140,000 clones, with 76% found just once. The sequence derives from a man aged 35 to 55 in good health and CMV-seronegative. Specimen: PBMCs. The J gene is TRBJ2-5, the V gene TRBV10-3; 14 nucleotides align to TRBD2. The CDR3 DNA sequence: TGTGCCATCAGTGAGTCGACGGGACTAGCGGGGGAAGAGACCCAGTACTTC. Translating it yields CAISESTGLAGEETQYF.